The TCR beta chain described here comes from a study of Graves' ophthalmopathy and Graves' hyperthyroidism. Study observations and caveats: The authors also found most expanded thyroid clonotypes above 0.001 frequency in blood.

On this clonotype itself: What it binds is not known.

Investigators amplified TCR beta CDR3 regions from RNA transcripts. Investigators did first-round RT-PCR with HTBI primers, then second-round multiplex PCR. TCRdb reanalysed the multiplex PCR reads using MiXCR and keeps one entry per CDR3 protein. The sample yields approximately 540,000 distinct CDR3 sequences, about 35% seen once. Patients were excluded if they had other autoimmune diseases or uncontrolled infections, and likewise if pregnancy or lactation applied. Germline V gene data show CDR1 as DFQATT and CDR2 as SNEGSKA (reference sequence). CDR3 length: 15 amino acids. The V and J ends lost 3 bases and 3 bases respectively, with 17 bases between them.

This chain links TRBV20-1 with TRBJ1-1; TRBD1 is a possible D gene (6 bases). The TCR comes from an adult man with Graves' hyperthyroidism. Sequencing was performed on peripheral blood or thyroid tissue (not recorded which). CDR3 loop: CSARGGAAGDTEAFF. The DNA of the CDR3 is TGCAGTGCTAGGGGGGGGGCCGCAGGGGACACTGAAGCTTTCTTT.